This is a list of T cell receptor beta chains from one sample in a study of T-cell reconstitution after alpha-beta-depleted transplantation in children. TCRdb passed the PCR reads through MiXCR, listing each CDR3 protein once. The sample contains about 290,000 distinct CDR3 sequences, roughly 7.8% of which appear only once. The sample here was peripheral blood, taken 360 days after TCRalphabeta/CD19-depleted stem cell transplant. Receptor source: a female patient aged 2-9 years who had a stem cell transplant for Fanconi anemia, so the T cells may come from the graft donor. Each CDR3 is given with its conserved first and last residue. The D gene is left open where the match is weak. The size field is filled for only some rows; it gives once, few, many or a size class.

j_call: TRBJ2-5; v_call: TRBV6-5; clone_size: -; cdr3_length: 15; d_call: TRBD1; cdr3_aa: CASSLAGGEIETQYF; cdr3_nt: TGTGCCAGCAGTTTAGCAGGGGGAGAAATAGAGACCCAGTACTTC
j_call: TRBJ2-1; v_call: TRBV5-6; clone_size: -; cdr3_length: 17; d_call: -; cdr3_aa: CASSLQLGTLTFYEQFF; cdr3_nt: TGTGCCAGCAGCTTGCAGCTAGGGACTCTCACGTTCTATGAGCAGTTCTTC
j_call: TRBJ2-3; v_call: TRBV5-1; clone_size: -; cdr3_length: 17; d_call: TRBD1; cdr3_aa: CASSSRGGGLLTDTQYF; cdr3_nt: TGCGCCAGCAGCTCTAGAGGGGGCGGGCTTCTCACAGATACGCAGTATTTT
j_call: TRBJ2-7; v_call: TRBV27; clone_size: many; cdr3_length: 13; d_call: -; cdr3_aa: CASSVTENYEQYF; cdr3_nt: TGTGCCAGCAGTGTGACGGAGAACTACGAGCAGTACTTC
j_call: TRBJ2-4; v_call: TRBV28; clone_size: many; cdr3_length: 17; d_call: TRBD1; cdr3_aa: CASSFPTGSSAKNIQYF; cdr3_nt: TGTGCCAGCAGCTTCCCGACAGGGAGTTCGGCCAAAAACATTCAGTACTTC
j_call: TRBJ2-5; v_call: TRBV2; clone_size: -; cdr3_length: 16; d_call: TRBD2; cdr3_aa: CASIGIAGILGETQYF; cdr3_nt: TGTGCCAGCATTGGAATAGCGGGGATACTCGGGGAGACCCAGTACTTC
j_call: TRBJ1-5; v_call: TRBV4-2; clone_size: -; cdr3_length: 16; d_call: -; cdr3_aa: CASSQVPGDSNQPQHF; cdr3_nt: TGTGCCAGCAGCCAAGTCCCCGGGGATAGCAATCAGCCCCAGCATTTT
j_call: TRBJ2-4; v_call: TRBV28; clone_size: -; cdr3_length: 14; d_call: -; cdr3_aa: CASSSPGHENIQYF; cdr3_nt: TGTGCCAGCAGTTCGCCGGGACACGAAAACATTCAGTACTTC
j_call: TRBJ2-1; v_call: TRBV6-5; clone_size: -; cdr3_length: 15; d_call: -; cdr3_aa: CASSPLTKPHNEQFF; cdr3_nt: TGTGCCAGCAGTCCCCTCACCAAGCCCCACAATGAGCAGTTCTTC
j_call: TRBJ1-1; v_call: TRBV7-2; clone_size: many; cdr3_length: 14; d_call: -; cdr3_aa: CASSLGIRDTEAFF; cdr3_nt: TGTGCCAGCAGCTTAGGTATTAGAGACACTGAAGCTTTCTTT
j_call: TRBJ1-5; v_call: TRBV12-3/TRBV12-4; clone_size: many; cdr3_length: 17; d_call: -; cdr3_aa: CASSYSAQGTLNQPQHF; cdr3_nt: TGTGCCAGCAGTTATTCGGCCCAGGGGACCCTCAATCAGCCCCAGCATTTT
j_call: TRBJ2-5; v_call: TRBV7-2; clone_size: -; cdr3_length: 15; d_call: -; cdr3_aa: CASSFGSVAGETQYF; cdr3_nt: TGTGCCAGCAGCTTTGGTAGCGTCGCGGGAGAGACCCAGTACTTC
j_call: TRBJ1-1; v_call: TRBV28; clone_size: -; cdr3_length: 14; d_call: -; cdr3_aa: CASTPLGRGTEAFF; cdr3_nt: TGTGCCAGCACCCCTTTGGGAAGAGGCACTGAAGCTTTCTTT
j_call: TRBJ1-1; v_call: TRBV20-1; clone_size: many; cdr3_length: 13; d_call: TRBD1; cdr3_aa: CSAPGQENTEAFF; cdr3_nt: TGCAGTGCCCCCGGACAGGAAAACACTGAAGCTTTCTTT
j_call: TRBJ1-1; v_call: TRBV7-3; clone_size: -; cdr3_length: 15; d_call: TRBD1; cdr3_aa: CASSAGGAGGTEAFF; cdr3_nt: TGTGCCAGCAGCGCAGGGGGCGCGGGCGGCACTGAAGCTTTCTTT
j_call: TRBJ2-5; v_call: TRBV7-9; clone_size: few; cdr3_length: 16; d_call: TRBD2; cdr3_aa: CASSSEPGLAQETQYF; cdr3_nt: TGTGCCAGCAGCTCAGAACCGGGACTAGCCCAAGAGACCCAGTACTTC
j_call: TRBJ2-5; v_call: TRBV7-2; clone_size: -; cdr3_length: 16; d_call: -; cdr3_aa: CASSLERGGPAETQYF; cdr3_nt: TGTGCCAGCAGCTTAGAGAGGGGGGGCCCCGCAGAGACCCAGTACTTC
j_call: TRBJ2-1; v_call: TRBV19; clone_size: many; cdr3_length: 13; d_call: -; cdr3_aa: CASSGRIIGEQFF; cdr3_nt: TGTGCCAGTAGTGGGAGGATTATCGGTGAGCAGTTCTTC
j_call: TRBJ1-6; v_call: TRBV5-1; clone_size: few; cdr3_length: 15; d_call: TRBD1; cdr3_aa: CASSFRDRVNSPLHF; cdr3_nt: TGCGCCAGCAGCTTTAGGGACAGGGTGAATTCACCCCTCCACTTT
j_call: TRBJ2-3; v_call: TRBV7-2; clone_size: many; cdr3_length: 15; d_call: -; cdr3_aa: CASSLLRGPTDTQYF; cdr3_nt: TGTGCCAGCAGCTTACTGAGGGGCCCCACAGATACGCAGTATTTT
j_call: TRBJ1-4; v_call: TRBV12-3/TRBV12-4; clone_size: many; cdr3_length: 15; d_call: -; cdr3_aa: CASSSNIGGSGKLFF; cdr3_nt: TGTGCCAGCAGTTCAAACATTGGGGGGTCCGGAAAACTGTTTTTT
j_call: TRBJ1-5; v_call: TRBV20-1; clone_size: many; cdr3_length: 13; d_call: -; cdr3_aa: CSARFRYTQPQHF; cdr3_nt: TGCAGTGCTAGATTCCGGTACACTCAGCCCCAGCATTTT
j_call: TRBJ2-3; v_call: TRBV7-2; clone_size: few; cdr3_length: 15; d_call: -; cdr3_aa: CASSLDPGRPDTQYF; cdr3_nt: TGTGCCAGCAGCTTAGATCCGGGGCGGCCAGATACGCAGTATTTT
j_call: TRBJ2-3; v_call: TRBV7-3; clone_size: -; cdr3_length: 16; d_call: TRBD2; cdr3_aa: CASSSPLAGVTDTQYF; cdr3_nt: TGTGCCAGCAGCTCACCACTAGCGGGGGTCACAGATACGCAGTATTTT
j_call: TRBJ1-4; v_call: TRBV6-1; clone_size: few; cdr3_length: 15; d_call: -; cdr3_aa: CASSNRRATNEKLFF; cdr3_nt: TGTGCCAGCAGCAATAGACGGGCAACTAATGAAAAACTGTTTTTT